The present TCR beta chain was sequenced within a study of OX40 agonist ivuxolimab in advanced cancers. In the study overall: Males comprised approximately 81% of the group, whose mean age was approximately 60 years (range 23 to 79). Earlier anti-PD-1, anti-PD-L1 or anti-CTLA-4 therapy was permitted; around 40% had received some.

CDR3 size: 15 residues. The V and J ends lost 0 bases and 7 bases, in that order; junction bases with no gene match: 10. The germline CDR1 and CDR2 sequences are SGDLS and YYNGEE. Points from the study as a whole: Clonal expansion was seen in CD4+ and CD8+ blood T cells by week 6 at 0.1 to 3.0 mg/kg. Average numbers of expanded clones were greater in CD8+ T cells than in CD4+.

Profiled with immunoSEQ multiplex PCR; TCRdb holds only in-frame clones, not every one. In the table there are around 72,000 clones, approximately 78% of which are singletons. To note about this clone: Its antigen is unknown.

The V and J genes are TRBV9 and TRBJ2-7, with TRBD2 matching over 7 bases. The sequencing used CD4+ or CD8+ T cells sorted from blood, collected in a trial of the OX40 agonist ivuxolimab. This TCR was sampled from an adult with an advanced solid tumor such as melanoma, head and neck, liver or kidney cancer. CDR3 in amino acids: CASSVAGGAAVEQYF. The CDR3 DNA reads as TGTGCCAGCAGCGTAGCGGGAGGAGCCGCCGTGGAGCAGTACTTC.